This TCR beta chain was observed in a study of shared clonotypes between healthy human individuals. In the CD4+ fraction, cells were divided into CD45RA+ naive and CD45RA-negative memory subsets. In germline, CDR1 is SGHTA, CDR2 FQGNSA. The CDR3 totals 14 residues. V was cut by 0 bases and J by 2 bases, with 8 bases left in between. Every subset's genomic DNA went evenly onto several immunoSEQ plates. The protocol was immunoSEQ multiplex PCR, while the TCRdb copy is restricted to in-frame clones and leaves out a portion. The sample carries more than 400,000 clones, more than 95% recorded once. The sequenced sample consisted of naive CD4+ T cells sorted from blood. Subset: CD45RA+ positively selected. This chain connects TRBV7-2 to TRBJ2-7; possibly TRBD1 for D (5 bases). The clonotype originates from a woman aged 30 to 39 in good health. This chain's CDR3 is CASSLAWGPYEQYF. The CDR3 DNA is TGTGCCAGCAGCTTAGCTTGGGGCCCCTACGAGCAGTACTTC.